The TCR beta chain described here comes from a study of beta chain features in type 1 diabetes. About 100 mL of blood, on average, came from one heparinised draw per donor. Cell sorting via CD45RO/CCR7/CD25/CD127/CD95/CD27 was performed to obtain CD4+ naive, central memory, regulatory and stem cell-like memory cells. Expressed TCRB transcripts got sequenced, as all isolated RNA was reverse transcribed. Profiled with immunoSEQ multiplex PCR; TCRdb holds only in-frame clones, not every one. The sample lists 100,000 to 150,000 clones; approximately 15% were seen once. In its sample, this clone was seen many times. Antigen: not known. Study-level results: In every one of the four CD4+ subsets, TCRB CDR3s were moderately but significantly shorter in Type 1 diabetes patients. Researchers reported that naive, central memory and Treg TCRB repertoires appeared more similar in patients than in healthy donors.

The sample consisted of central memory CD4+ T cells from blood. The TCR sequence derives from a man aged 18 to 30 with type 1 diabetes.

CDR3 residues: CASRRVGSGTEAFF. The CDR3 DNA is TGTGCCAGCAGGAGAGTGGGGAGTGGCACTGAAGCTTTCTTT. This chain connects TRBV2 to TRBJ1-1, with D hard to call. This CDR3 is built from 14 residues. Trimming pared 6 bases from V and 4 bases from J, leaving 15 bases between. Germline-derived CDR1 and CDR2 are SNHLY and FYNNEI.